The T cell receptor (beta chain) under discussion was sequenced for a study of CD8 T cells in Susac syndrome. TCR beta from blood CD8+ and CD4+ T cells was sequenced. Controls were healthy donors (matched for age and sex). CD8+ and CD4+ T cells were negatively isolated; TEMRA cells were FACS-enriched. The RNA input was roughly 0.5 to 1 ug, and it was reverse transcribed with random hexamers. Amplification of TCR beta CDR3 across 54 Vbeta and 13 Jbeta was performed with immunoSEQ multiplex PCR. TCRdb fed the immunoSEQ multiplex PCR reads into MiXCR, producing one record per CDR3 protein. The repertoire includes approximately 100,000 distinct CDR3 sequences, nearly 95% of them detected once, and approximately 0.13% sits in the top ten. The CDR3 loop spans 15 amino acids. Trimming took 5 bases from V and 0 from J, leaving 14 bases between them. Looked up from germline, CDR1 is MNHEY and CDR2 is SVGAGI.

V is TRBV6-5 and J is TRBJ2-7; D is undetermined. The clonotype comes from a human donor in good health. Material: CD4+ T cells from PBMCs. CDR3 sequence: CASSNGLRSSYEQYF. The CDR3 DNA reads TGTGCCAGCAGTAACGGGCTCAGGAGCTCCTACGAGCAGTACTTC.